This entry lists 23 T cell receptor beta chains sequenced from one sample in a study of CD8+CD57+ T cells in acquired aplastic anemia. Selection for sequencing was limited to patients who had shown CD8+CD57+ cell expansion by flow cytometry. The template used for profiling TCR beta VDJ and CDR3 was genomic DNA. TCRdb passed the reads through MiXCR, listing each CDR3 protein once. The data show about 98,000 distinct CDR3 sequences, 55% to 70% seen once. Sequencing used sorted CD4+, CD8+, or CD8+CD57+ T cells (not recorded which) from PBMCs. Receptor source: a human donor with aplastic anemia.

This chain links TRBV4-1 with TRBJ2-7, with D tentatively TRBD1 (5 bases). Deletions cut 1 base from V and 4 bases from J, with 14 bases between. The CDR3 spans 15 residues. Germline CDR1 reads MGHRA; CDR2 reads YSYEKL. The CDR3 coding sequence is TGCGCCAGCAGCCAAGGTCCAGGGTGGTCATACGAGCAGTACTTC. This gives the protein CASSQGPGWSYEQYF.

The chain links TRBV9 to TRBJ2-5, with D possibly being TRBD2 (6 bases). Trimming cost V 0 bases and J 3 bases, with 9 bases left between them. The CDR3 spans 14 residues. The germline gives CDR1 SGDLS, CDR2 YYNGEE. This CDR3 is CASSVGASEETQYF. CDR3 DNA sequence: TGTGCCAGCAGCGTAGGGGCTAGCGAAGAGACCCAGTACTTC.

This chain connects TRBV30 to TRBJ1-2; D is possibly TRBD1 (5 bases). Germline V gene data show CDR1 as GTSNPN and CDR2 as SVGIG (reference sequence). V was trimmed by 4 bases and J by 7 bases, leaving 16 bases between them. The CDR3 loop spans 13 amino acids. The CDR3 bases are TGTGCCTGGATGGATGACAGTTCACGTGGCTACACCTTC. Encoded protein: CAWMDDSSRGYTF.

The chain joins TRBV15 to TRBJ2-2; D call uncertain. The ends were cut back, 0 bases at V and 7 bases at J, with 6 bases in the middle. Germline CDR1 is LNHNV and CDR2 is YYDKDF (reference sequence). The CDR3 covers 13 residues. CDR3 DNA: TGTGCCACCAGCAGAGATGGCGGCGGGGAGCTGTTTTTT. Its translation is CATSRDGGGELFF.

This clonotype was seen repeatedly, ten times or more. For the CDR3, the DNA is TGTGCCACCAGTGACCTCCAGGGGGACTACAATGAGCAGTTCTTC. It encodes CATSDLQGDYNEQFF. The chain combines TRBV24-1 with TRBJ2-1, with 7 bases fitting TRBD1. The V gene end was trimmed by 4 bases and the J gene end by 3 bases; junction bases not matched to a gene: 5. The germline V gene encodes CDR1 KGHDR and CDR2 SFDVKD. The CDR3 loop spans 15 amino acids.

The CDR3: CASCLGTAVDEQYF. As DNA, the CDR3 is TGTGCCAGCTGCTTGGGAACCGCGGTCGACGAGCAGTACTTC. V usage is TRBV27 and J usage is TRBJ2-7; unclear D gene. V was clipped by 8 bases and J by 5 bases, with 19 bases between them. The V gene's germline CDR1 is MNHEY and CDR2 SMNVEV (reference sequence). This CDR3 is 14 amino acids long.

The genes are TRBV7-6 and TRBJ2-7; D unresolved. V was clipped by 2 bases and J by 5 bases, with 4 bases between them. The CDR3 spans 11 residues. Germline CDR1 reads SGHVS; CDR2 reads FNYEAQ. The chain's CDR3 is CASSLLDEQYF. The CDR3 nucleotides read TGTGCCAGCAGCTTATTGGACGAGCAGTACTTC.

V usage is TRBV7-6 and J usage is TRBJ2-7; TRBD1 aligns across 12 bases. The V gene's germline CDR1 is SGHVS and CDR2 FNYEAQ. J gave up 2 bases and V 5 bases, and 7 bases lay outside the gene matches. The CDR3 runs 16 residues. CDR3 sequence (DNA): TGTGCCAGCAGCCCCCCGAGGGACAGGGGGCCCTACGAGCAGTACTTC. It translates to CASSPPRDRGPYEQYF.

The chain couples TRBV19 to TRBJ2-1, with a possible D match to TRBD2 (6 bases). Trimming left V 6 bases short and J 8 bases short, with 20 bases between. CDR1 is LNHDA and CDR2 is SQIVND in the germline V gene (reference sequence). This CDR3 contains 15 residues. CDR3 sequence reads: CASSLSGRDYDEQFF. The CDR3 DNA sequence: TGTGCCAGTAGCCTCTCAGGGCGGGATTACGATGAGCAGTTCTTC.

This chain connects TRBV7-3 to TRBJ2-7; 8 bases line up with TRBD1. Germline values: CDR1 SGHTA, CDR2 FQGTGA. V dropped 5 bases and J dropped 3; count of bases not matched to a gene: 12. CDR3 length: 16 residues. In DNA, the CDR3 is TGTGCCAGCAGCCCCGGCCGGACAGGGACCATCTACGAGCAGTACTTC. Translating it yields CASSPGRTGTIYEQYF.

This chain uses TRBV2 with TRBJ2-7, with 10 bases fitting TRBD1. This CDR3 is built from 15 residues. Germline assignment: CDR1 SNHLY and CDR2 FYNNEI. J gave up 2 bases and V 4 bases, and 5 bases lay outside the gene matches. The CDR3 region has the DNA TGTGCCAGCAGTGTACGGACAGGGGGAGCCTACGAGCAGTACTTC. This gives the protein CASSVRTGGAYEQYF.

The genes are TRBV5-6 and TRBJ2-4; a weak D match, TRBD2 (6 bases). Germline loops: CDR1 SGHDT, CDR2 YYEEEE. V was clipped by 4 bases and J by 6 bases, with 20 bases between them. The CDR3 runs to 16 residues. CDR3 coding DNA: TGTGCCAGCAGCCGCCTACGGGACTCGCATTTAAACATTCAGTACTTC. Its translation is CASSRLRDSHLNIQYF.

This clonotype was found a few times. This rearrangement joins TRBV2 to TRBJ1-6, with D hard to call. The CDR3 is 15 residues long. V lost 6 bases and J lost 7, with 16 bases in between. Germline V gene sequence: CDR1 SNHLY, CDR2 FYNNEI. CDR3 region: CASRPPTVTNSPLHF. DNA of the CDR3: TGTGCCAGCAGGCCCCCTACAGTGACCAATTCACCCCTCCACTTT.

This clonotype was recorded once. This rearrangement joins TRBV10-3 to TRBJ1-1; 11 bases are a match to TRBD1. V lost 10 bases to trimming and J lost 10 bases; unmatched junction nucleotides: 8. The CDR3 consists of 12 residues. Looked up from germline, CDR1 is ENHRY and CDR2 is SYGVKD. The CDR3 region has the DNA TGTGCCAGCTGGACAGGGGGCGTAGGAGCTTTCTTT. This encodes CASWTGGVGAFF.

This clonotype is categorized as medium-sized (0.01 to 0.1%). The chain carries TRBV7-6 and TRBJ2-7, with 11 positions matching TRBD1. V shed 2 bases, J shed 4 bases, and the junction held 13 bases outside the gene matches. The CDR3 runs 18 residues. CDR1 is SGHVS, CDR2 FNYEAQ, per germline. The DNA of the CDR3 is TGTGCCAGCAGCTTACGCCATTCAGAGGACAGGGGGCGGTACGAGCAGTACTTC. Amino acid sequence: CASSLRHSEDRGRYEQYF. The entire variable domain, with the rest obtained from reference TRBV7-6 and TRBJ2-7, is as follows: GAGVSQSPRYKVTKRGQDVALRCDPISGHVSLYWYRQALGQGPEFLTYFNYEAQQDKSGLPNDRFSAERPEGSISTLTIQRTEQRDSAMYRCASSLRHSEDRGRYEQYFGPGTRLTVT.

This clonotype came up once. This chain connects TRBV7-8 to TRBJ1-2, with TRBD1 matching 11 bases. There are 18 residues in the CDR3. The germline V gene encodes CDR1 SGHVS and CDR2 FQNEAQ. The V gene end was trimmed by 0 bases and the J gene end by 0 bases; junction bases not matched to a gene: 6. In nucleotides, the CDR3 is TGTGCCAGCAGCTTAGCTCTGGGACAGGGGGGAGCTAACTATGGCTACACCTTC. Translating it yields CASSLALGQGGANYGYTF.

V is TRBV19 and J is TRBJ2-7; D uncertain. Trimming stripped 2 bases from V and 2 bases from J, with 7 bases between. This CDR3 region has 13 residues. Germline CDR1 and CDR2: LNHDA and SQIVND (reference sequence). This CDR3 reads CASSITATYEQYF. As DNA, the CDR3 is TGTGCCAGTAGTATAACGGCTACCTACGAGCAGTACTTC. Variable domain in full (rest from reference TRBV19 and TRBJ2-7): DGGITQSPKYLFRKEGQNVTLSCEQNLNHDAMYWYRQDPGQGLRLIYYSQIVNDFQKGDIAEGYSVSREKKESFPLTVTSAQKNPTAFYLCASSITATYEQYFGPGTRLTVT.

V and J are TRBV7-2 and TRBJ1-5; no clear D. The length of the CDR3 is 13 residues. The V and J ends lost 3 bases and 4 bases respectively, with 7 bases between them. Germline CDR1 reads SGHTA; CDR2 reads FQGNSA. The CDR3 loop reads CASSFQENQPQHF. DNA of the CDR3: TGTGCCAGCAGCTTCCAGGAAAATCAGCCCCAGCATTTT. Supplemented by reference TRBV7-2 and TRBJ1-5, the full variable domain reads GAGVSQSPSNKVTEKGKDVELRCDPISGHTALYWYRQSLGQGLEFLIYFQGNSAPDKSGLPSDRFSAERTGGSVSTLTIQRTQQEDSAVYLCASSFQENQPQHFGDGTRLSIL.

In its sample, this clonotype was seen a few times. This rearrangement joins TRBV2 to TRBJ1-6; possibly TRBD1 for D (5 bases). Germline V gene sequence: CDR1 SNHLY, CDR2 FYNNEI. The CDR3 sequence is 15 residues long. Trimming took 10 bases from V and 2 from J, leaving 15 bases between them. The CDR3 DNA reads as TGTGCCACCATCCGGGGGGGGACCTATAATTCACCCCTCCACTTT. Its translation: CATIRGGTYNSPLHF.

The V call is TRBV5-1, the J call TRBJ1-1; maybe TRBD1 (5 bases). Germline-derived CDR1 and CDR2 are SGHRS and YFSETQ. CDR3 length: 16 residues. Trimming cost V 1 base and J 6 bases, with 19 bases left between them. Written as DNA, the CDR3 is TGCGCCAGCAGCTTGAAAGATGCGAACCAGGGCGCTGAAGCTTTCTTT. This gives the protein CASSLKDANQGAEAFF.

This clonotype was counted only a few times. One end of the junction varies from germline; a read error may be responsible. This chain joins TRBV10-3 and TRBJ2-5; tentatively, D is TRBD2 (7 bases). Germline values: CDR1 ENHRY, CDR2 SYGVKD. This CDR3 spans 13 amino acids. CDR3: CAISESGLGGEDF. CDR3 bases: TGTGCCATCAGTGAGTCCGGACTAGGGGGTGAGGACTTC.

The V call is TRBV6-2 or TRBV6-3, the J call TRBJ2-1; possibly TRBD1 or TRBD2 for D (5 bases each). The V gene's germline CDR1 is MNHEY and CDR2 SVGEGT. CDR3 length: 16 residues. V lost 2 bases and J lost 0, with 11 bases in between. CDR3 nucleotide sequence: TGTGCCAGCAGTTACAAGGGACCGAGCTCCTACAATGAGCAGTTCTTC. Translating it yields CASSYKGPSSYNEQFF.

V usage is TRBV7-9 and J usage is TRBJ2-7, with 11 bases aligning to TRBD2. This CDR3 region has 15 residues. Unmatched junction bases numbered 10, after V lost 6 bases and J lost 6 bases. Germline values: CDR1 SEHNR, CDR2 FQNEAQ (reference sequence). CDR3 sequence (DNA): TGTGCCAGCAGTATCCCGACTAGCGGGATTTTCGAGCAGTACTTC. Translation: CASSIPTSGIFEQYF.